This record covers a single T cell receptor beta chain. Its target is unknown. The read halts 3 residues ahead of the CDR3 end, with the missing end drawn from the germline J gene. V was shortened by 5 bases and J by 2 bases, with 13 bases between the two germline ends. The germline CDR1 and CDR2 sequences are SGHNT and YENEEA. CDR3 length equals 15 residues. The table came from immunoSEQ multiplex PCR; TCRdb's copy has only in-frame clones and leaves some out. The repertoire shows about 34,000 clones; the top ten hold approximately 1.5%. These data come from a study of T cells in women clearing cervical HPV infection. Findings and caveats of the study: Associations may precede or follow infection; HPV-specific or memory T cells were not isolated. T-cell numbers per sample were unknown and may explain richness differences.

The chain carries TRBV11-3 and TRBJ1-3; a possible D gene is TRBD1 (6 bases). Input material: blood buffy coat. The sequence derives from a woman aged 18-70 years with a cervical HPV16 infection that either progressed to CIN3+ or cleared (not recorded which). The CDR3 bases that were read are TGTGCCAGCAGCCTTCAGGGGTCACCTGGAAACACC. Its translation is CASSLQGSPGNT. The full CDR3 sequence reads CASSLQGSPGNTIYF.